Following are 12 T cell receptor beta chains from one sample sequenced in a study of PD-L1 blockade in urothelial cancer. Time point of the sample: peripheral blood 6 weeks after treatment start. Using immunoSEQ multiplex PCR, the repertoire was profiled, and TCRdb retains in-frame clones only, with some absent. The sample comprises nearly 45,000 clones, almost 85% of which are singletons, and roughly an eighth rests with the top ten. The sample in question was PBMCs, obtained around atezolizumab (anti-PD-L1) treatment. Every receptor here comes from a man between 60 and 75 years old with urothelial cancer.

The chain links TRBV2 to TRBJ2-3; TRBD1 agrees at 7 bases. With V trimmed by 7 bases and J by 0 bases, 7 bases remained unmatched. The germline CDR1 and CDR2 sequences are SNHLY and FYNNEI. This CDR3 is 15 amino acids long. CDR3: CASNSGTDSTDTQYF. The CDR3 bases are TGTGCCAGCAACTCCGGGACAGATAGCACAGATACGCAGTATTTT.

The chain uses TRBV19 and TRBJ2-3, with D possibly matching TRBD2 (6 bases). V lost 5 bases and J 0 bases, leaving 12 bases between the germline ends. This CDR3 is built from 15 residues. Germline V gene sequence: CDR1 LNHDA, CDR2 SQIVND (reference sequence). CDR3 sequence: CASSWEAGSTDTQYF. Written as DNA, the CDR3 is TGTGCCAGTAGTTGGGAGGCGGGGAGCACAGATACGCAGTATTTT.

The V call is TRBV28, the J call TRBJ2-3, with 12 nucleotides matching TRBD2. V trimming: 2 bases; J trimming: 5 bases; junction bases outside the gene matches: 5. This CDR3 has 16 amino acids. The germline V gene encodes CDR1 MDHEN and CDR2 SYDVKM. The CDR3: CASSLQLAGGIDTQYF. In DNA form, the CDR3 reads TGTGCCAGCAGTTTACAACTAGCGGGAGGAATAGATACGCAGTATTTT.

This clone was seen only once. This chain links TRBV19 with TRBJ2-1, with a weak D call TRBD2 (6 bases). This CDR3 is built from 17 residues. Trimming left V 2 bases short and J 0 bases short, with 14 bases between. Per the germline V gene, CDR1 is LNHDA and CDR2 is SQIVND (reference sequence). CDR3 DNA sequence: TGTGCCAGTAGTATATTGACCGGGGGAAGCTCCTACAATGAGCAGTTCTTC. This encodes CASSILTGGSSYNEQFF.

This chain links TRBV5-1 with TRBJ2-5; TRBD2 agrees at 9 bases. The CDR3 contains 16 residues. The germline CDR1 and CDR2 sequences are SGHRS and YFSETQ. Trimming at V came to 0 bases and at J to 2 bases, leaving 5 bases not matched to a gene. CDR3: CASSLVAGGVQETQYF. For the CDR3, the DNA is TGCGCCAGCAGCTTGGTCGCGGGGGGGGTACAAGAGACCCAGTACTTC.

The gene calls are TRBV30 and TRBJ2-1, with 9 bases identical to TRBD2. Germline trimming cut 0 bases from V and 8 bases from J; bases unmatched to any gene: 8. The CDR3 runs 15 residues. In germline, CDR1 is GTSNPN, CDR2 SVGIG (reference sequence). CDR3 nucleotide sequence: TGTGCCTGGAGTGTACAAGGTAGCGGGAGCTATGAGCAGTTCTTC. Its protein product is CAWSVQGSGSYEQFF.

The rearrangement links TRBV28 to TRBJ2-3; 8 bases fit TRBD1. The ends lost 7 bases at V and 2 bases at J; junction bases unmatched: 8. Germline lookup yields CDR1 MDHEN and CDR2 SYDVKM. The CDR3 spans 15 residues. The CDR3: CASTTLTGVTDTQYF. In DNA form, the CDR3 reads TGTGCCAGCACCACATTGACAGGGGTCACAGATACGCAGTATTTT.

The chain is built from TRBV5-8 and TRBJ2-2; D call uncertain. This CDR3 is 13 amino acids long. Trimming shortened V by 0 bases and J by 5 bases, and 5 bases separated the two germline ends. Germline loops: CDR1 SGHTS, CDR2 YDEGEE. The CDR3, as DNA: TGTGCCAGCAGCTTGGTCCGGACCGGGGAGCTGTTTTTT. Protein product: CASSLVRTGELFF.

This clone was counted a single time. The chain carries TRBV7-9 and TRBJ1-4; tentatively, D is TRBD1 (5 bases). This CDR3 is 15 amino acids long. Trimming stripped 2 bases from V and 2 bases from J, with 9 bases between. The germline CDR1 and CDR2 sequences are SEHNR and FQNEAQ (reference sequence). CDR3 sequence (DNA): TGTGCCAGCAGCTTAAGGCGGGACACTAATGAAAAACTGTTTTTT. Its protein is CASSLRRDTNEKLFF. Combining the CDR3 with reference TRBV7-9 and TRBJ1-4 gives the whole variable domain DTGVSQNPRHKITKRGQNVTFRCDPISEHNRLYWYRQTLGQGPEFLTYFQNEAQLEKSRLLSDRFSAERPKGSFSTLEIQRTEQGDSAMYLCASSLRRDTNEKLFFGSGTQLSVL.

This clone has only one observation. The CDR3 DNA follows: TGTGCCAGCAGTTTAGGGTCCCAGGGGGCAGGGTATGGCTACACCTTC. It translates to CASSLGSQGAGYGYTF. The chain uses TRBV28 and TRBJ1-2, with TRBD1 identical over 8 bases. The germline CDR1 and CDR2 sequences are MDHEN and SYDVKM. CDR3 size: 16 residues. Germline trimming cut 2 bases from V and 5 bases from J; bases unmatched to any gene: 10.

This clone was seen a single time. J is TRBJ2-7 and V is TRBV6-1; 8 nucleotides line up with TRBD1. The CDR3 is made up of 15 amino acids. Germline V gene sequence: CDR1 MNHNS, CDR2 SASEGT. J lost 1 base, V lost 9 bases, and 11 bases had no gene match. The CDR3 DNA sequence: TGTGCCAGTCGACAGTACGACAGGGGTTCCTACGAGCAGTACTTC. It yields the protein CASRQYDRGSYEQYF.

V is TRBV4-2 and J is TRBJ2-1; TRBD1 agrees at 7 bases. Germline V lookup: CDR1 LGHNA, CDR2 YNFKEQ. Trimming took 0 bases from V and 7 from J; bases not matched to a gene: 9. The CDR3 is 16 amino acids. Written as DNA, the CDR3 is TGTGCCAGCAGCCAAGACGGCGACAGGGTTAGTAATGAGCAGTTCTTC. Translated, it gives CASSQDGDRVSNEQFF.